The 3 T cell receptor beta chains given below trace back to one sample, sequenced in a study of T cell repertoires in aging, cancer and after chemotherapy. Amplification of TCR beta used genomic DNA extracted from peripheral blood. Rearranged V-D-J TRB sequences were amplified with a mixed TRB-A/B primer pool. TCRdb independently ran MiXCR on the multiplex PCR reads; one entry per CDR3 protein. This repertoire shows roughly 2,500 distinct CDR3 sequences, around three fifths found once; its top ten account for under 40%. Sequenced sample: blood. The receptors stem from a human donor with a solid tumor.

This chain uses TRBV19 with TRBJ2-1, with unresolved D. The CDR3 runs 13 residues. Looked up from germline, CDR1 is LNHDA and CDR2 is SQIVND (reference sequence). Trimming removed 3 bases from V and 9 bases from J, with 12 bases in between. The DNA of the CDR3 is TGTGCCAGTAGTATCTACGGTGGGCCTGAGCAGTTCTTC. It translates to CASSIYGGPEQFF. The full variable domain, rest sourced from reference TRBV19 and TRBJ2-1, is DGGITQSPKYLFRKEGQNVTLSCEQNLNHDAMYWYRQDPGQGLRLIYYSQIVNDFQKGDIAEGYSVSREKKESFPLTVTSAQKNPTAFYLCASSIYGGPEQFFGPGTRLTVL.

This chain links TRBV7-6 with TRBJ1-3; D may be TRBD1 (6 bases). The CDR3 is made up of 15 amino acids. V dropped 1 base and J dropped 2 bases, with 9 bases sitting between them. Germline lookup yields CDR1 SGHVS and CDR2 FNYEAQ. CDR3 nucleotide sequence: TGTGCCAGCAGCTTAGGAGGGGGGCCTGGAAACACCATATATTTT. This codes for CASSLGGGPGNTIYF.

CDR3 residues: CSATGNTEAFF. CDR3 DNA: TGCAGTGCTACAGGGAACACTGAAGCTTTCTTT. J is TRBJ1-1 and V is TRBV20-1; no definite D call. The V and J ends lost 4 bases and 1 base respectively, with 4 bases between them. The CDR3 is made up of 11 amino acids. Germline V gene data show CDR1 as DFQATT and CDR2 as SNEGSKA (reference sequence).